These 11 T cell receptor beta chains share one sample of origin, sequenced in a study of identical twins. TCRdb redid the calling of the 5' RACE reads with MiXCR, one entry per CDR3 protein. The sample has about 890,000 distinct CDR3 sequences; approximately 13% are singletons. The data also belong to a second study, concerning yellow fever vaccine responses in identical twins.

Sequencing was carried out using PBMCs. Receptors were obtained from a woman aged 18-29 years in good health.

DNA for the CDR3: TGTGCCAGCAGCGTCGGGGCTGAAGCTTTCTTT. Protein product: CASSVGAEAFF. The chain links TRBV9 to TRBJ1-1; D unresolved. The V gene's germline CDR1 is SGDLS and CDR2 YYNGEE. V was pared by 2 bases and J by 6 bases, with 5 bases between. This CDR3 spans 11 amino acids. Full variable domain (missing parts from reference TRBV9 and TRBJ1-1): DSGVTQTPKHLITATGQRVTLRCSPRSGDLSVYWYQQSLDQGLQFLIQYYNGEERAKGNILERFSAQQFPDLHSELNLSSLELGDSALYFCASSVGAEAFFGQGTRLTVV.

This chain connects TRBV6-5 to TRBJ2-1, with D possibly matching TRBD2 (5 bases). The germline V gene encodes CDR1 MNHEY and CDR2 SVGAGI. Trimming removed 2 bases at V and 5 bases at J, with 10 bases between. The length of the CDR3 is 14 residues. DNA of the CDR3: TGTGCCAGCAGTTACCCAGGACTCGACAATGAGCAGTTCTTC. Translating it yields CASSYPGLDNEQFF.

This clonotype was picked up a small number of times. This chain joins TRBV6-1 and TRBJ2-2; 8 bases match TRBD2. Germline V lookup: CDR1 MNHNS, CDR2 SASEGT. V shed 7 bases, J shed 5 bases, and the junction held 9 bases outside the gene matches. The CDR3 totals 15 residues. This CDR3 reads CASIRTSHGTGELFF. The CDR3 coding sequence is TGTGCCAGCATCAGGACTAGCCATGGGACCGGGGAGCTGTTTTTT.

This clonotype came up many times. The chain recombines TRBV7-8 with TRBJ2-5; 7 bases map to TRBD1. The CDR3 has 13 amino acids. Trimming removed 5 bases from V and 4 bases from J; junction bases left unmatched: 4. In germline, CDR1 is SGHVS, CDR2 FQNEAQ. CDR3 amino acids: CASSRTGLETQYF. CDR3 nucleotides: TGTGCCAGCAGCCGGACAGGTTTAGAGACCCAGTACTTC.

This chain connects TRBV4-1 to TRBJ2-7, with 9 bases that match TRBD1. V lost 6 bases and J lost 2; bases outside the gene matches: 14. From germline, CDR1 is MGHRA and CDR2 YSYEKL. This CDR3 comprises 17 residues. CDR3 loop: CASSSNPGTGNTYEQYF. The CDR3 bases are TGCGCCAGCAGTTCTAACCCCGGGACAGGGAACACCTACGAGCAGTACTTC.

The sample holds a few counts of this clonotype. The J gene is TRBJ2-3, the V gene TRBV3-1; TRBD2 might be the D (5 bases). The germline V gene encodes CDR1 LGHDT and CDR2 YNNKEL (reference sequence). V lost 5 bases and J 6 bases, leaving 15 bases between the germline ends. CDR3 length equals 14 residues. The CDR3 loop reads CASSTRDPRDTQYF. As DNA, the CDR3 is TGTGCCAGCAGCACCCGGGATCCAAGGGATACGCAGTATTTT.

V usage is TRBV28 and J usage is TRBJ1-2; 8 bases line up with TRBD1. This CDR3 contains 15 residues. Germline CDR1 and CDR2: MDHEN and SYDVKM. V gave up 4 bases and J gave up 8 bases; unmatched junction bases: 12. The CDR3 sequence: CASSSTGADARGYTF. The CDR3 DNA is TGTGCCAGCAGTTCGACAGGGGCCGATGCGCGGGGCTACACCTTC.

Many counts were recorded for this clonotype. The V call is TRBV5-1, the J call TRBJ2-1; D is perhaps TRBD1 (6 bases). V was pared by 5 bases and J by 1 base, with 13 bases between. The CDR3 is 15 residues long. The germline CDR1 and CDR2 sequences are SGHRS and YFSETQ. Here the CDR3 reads CASRRTGLSYNEQFF. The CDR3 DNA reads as TGCGCCAGCAGAAGAACAGGGTTATCCTACAATGAGCAGTTCTTC. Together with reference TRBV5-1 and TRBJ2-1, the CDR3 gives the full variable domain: KAGVTQTPRYLIKTRGQQVTLSCSPISGHRSVSWYQQTPGQGLQFLFEYFSETQRNKGNFPGRFSGRQFSNSRSEMNVSTLELGDSALYLCASRRTGLSYNEQFFGPGTRLTVL.

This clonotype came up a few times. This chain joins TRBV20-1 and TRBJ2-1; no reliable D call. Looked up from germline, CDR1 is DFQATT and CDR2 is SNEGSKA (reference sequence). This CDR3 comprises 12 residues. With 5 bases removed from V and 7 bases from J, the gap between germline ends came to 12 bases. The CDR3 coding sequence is TGCAGTGCTGTACGATTCCTGAATGAGCAGTTCTTC. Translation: CSAVRFLNEQFF.

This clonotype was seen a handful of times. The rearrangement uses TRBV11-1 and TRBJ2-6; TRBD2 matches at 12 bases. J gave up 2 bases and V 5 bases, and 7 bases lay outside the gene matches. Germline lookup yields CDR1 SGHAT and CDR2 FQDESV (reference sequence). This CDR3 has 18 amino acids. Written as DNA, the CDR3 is TGTGCCAGCAGCCCTCGACTAGCGGGAGCTGCTGGGGCCAACGTCCTGACTTTC. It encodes CASSPRLAGAAGANVLTF.

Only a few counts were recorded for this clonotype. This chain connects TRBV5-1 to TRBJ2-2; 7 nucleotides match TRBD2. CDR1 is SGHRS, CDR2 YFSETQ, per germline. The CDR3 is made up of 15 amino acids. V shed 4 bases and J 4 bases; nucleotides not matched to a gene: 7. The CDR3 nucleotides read TGCGCCAGCAGCCCCCCGGCGGGAGCCACCGGGGAGCTGTTTTTT. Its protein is CASSPPAGATGELFF. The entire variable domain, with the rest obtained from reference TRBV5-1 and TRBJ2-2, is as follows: KAGVTQTPRYLIKTRGQQVTLSCSPISGHRSVSWYQQTPGQGLQFLFEYFSETQRNKGNFPGRFSGRQFSNSRSEMNVSTLELGDSALYLCASSPPAGATGELFFGEGSRLTVL.